This T cell receptor (beta chain) was recovered during a study of shared clonotypes between healthy human individuals. Looked up from germline, CDR1 is WNHNN and CDR2 is SYGVQD (reference sequence). The CDR3 is 19 amino acids. The V gene end was trimmed by 5 bases and the J gene end by 1 base; junction bases not matched to a gene: 10. Method: immunoSEQ multiplex PCR; TCRdb's copy keeps in-frame clones and lacks some. The sample includes about 480,000 clones, 60% to 80% of them seen just once. The chain employs TRBV10-1 and TRBJ2-1, with 14 bases that match TRBD2. Input material: PBMCs. The receptor was derived from a woman aged 40 to 50 in good health. Some clones in this sample may be carry-over from other donors' samples. For the CDR3, the DNA is TGCGCCAGCAGTTTGGGTGGACTAGCGGGAGGTGGATCCTACAATGAGCAGTTCTTC. The encoded protein is CASSLGGLAGGGSYNEQFF.